This T cell receptor beta chain was obtained from a study of untreated major depressive disorder. Libraries were prepared by immunoSEQ multiplex PCR; TCRdb keeps only in-frame clonotypes and omits some of them. In the table there are about 20,000 clones, around 87% of which are singletons. The germline V and J ends were trimmed by 0 bases and 6 bases, with 9 bases remaining between them. The CDR3 loop spans 13 amino acids. Germline V gives CDR1 SGHNT, CDR2 YENEEA. This receptor was identified in a woman aged 25 to 45 in good health. The specimen was CD4+ T cells from PBMCs. The chain couples TRBV11-3 to TRBJ2-7; D gene unclear. CDR3 DNA: TGTGCCAGCAGCTTAGAAATGGGCAGCGAGCAGTACTTC. Protein product: CASSLEMGSEQYF.